These T cell receptor beta chains were read from a single sample in a study of Ad26.COV2.S vaccination and SARS-CoV-2 variants. Method: immunoSEQ multiplex PCR; TCRdb's copy keeps in-frame clones and lacks some. The sample lists 250,000 or so clones; around 88% were seen once. The material sequenced was peripheral blood, taken in a trial of Ad26.COV2.S vaccine versus placebo. The receptors derive from a person aged 18-60 years who received the Ad26.COV2.S COVID-19 vaccine or a placebo. CDR3s include the opening cysteine and the closing phenylalanine or tryptophan. Each record gives: clone size, J gene, D gene, V gene, CDR3 DNA, CDR3 protein. The D gene is left open where the match is weak. Where a row states a size, it is once, few, many or the class of an expanded clone; other rows omit it.

. TRBJ1-4 . TRBV4-3 TGCGCCAGCAGCCGATCTCCCCAGGGCACGGATGAAAAACTGTTTTTT CASSRSPQGTDEKLFF
. TRBJ1-6 . TRBV28 TGTGCCAGCAGTTTAAGAAGGGGAAGTTCACCCCTCCACTTT CASSLRRGSSPLHF
. TRBJ2-3 . TRBV13 TGTGCCAGCAGCCCTGGGAGAACGGGTCCCACAGATACGCAGTATTTT CASSPGRTGPTDTQYF
. TRBJ2-2 TRBD1 TRBV27 TGTGCCAGCCGAGGGGGCGTGGTATACACCGGGGAGCTGTTTTTT CASRGGVVYTGELFF
few TRBJ1-2 . TRBV10-1 TGCGCCAGCAGTGAGCCCCGGGGCCGAGCTGGCTACACCTTC CASSEPRGRAGYTF
. TRBJ2-1 TRBD2 TRBV7-9 TGTGCCAGCAGCCCCCCCCTAGCGGGGGGGAATGAGCAGTTCTTC CASSPPLAGGNEQFF
few TRBJ1-1 TRBD1 TRBV19 TGTGCCAGTAGTCCGACAGACAGGGGCACTGAAGCTTTCTTT CASSPTDRGTEAFF
. TRBJ2-5 . TRBV7-8 TGTGCCAGCAGCTTAGTTAGGATGGGGTCGGGAGAGACCCAGTACTTC CASSLVRMGSGETQYF
. TRBJ2-1 . TRBV30 TGTGCCTGGGGCAACGGGGGATACGAGCAGTTCTTC CAWGNGGYEQFF
. TRBJ1-4 . TRBV24-1 TGTGCCACCTCGACTGGACAGAGCGGTAAGGAAAAACTGTTTTTT CATSTGQSGKEKLFF
. TRBJ2-3 . TRBV3-1/TRBV3-2 TGTGCCAGCAGCCAAGGAGGGAGTCCTTTCCTCACAGATACGCAGTATTTT CASSQGGSPFLTDTQYF
once TRBJ2-3 TRBD2 TRBV4-3 TGCGCCAGCAGCCAAGAAAAAGGACTAGCCGCAGATACGCAGTATTTT CASSQEKGLAADTQYF
. TRBJ2-3 . TRBV6-2/TRBV6-3 TGTGCCAGCAGTCCCCAGGCGGGCACAGATACGCAGTATTTT CASSPQAGTDTQYF
. TRBJ1-1 . TRBV18 TGTGCCAGCTCACCAACGGGAGCTTTGACTGAAGCTTTCTTT CASSPTGALTEAFF
once TRBJ2-3 . TRBV7-9 TGTGCCAGCAGCTTAGATGGGGCTAGCACAGATACGCAGTATTTT CASSLDGASTDTQYF
. TRBJ1-1 TRBD1 TRBV18 TGTGCCAGCTCACCCCGGACAGGGACCCCGACTGAAGCTTTCTTT CASSPRTGTPTEAFF
. TRBJ2-5 . TRBV29-1 TGCAGCGTTCAGAAACAAGAGACCCAGTACTTC CSVQKQETQYF
. TRBJ1-1 . TRBV6-5 TGTGCCAGCAGTCCTAATCCCCTAATGAACACTGAAGCTTTCTTT CASSPNPLMNTEAFF
. TRBJ1-1 TRBD1 TRBV5-4 TGTGCCAGCAGCCCCGGAACAGGGGTGGGCACTGAAGCTTTCTTT CASSPGTGVGTEAFF
few TRBJ2-5 . TRBV6-2/TRBV6-3 TGTGCCAGCAGTGACGGGACTTTTTCGGGTAGCCAAGAGACCCAGTACTTC CASSDGTFSGSQETQYF
. TRBJ1-1 . TRBV27 TGTGCCAGCAGTCCGGGACCGAACACTGAAGCTTTCTTT CASSPGPNTEAFF
. TRBJ2-5 . TRBV7-2 TGTGCCAGCAGCCCGCCTACGGCATTTAAGGAGACCCAGTACTTC CASSPPTAFKETQYF
. TRBJ1-1 . TRBV3-1/TRBV3-2 TGTGCCAGCAGCCTCGGATGGTCTGAAGCTTTCTTT CASSLGWSEAFF
. TRBJ1-1 . TRBV12-3/TRBV12-4 TGTGCCAGCAGTCCCCATACAGGGAATGAAGCTTTCTTT CASSPHTGNEAFF
. TRBJ1-3 TRBD1 TRBV5-5 TGTGCCAGCAGCTTGGCCGTGACAGGGCGCTCTGGAAACACCATATATTTT CASSLAVTGRSGNTIYF
. TRBJ2-4 TRBD1 TRBV20-1 TGCAGTGCTAGTCCTAGGACAGGGGTTAACATTCAGTACTTC CSASPRTGVNIQYF
. TRBJ2-5 . TRBV7-9 TGTGCCAGCAGCTTAGCAGTGGGCCAAGAGACCCAGTACTTC CASSLAVGQETQYF
. TRBJ1-5 . TRBV9 TGTGCCAGCAGCGTAGTCCGTTGGGACGCCGGTCGGCAGGCGTTTCGGCCCCAGCATTTT CASSVVRWDAGRQAFRPQHF
. TRBJ1-2 . TRBV5-5 TGTGCCAGCAGCTTGGAAGGACAGTGGGTTTGGTATGGCTACACCTTC CASSLEGQWVWYGYTF
. TRBJ2-3 TRBD2 TRBV28 TGTGCCGGTTCGGGGGCTAGCGGGAGTACAGATACGCAGTATTTT CAGSGASGSTDTQYF
. TRBJ2-1 TRBD1 TRBV7-9 TGTGCCAGCAGCTCTAGTTGGGACAGGGGAAGACATGAGCAGTTCTTC CASSSSWDRGRHEQFF
. TRBJ2-3 TRBD2 TRBV28 TGTGCCAGCAGCCTCTCGGGACTAGCGGGAGGGCCCACAGATACGCAGTATTTT CASSLSGLAGGPTDTQYF
. TRBJ2-3 . TRBV7-2 TGTGCCAGCAGCTTAGTCGTGCCGTCTGCCACAGATACGCAGTATTTT CASSLVVPSATDTQYF
few TRBJ2-7 . TRBV4-3 TGCGCCAGCAGCCAAGATCGGGGGGCACCCTCCTACGAGCAGTACTTC CASSQDRGAPSYEQYF
. TRBJ1-2 . TRBV19 TGTGCCAGTAGTCCCTTGGGGAGGTATGGCTACACCTTC CASSPLGRYGYTF
. TRBJ1-1 . TRBV19 TGTGCCAGTAGTATAGGAGAACAGTCTCACACTGAAGCTTTCTTT CASSIGEQSHTEAFF
. TRBJ1-2 . TRBV27 TGTGCCAGCAGGTCACAGGGTGTATATGGCTACACCTTC CASRSQGVYGYTF
. TRBJ2-5 TRBD1 TRBV4-1 TGCGCCAGCACCCATTCCCCGGGACAGGGAGCAGAGACCCAGTACTTC CASTHSPGQGAETQYF
. TRBJ2-5 TRBD2 TRBV29-1 TGCAGCGTTGGTCGCGCGGGAGCCCCAGAGACCCAGTACTTC CSVGRAGAPETQYF
. TRBJ2-7 . TRBV11-2 TGTGCCAGCGGAAAGTACGAGCAGTACTTC CASGKYEQYF
. TRBJ1-2 . TRBV2 TGTGCCAGCTTTTCCCAAGAGTGGGTCTATGGCTACACCTTC CASFSQEWVYGYTF